This T cell receptor beta chain was retrieved from a study of blood T cells in healthy people across ages. Through a sample-barcoded 5' primer and a J-beta primer mix, a second PCR was run for roughly 6 to 11 cycles. A tag from a template-switch adaptor with 12 random nucleotides marked each cDNA molecule. TCRdb re-analysed the 5' RACE reads in MiXCR, keeping a single row per CDR3 protein. Here the sample spans 1.8 million or so distinct CDR3 sequences, roughly two fifths being singletons. Concerning this clonotype: Its antigen is still unknown.

Study results and limitations: The diversity estimates, figures obtained from one million T cells, were considered underestimates.

Trimming took 3 bases from V and 2 from J, leaving 12 bases between them. The CDR3 is 15 amino acids. Germline V gene sequence: CDR1 SNHLY, CDR2 FYNNEI. The receptor was derived from a human donor in good health. The sequenced sample consisted of blood. This chain connects TRBV2 to TRBJ2-3; D might be TRBD2 (7 bases). CDR3 nucleotides: TGTGCCAGCAGTGAGCGGCGGGGGCCCACAGATACGCAGTATTTT. Encoded protein: CASSERRGPTDTQYF.